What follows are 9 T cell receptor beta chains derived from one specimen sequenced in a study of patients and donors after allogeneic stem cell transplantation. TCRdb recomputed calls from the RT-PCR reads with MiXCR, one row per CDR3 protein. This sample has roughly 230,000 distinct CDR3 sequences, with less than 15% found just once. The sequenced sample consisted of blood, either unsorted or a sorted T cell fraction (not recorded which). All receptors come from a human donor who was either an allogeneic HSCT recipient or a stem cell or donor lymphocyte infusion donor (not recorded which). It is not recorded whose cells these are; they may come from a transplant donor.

CDR3 coding DNA: TGTGCCAGCAGCTTAGGGACTAGCCTAGAGACCCAGTACTTC. Residues: CASSLGTSLETQYF. V is TRBV7-6 and J is TRBJ2-5; TRBD2 aligns across 8 bases. With V trimmed by 1 base and J by 4 bases, 2 bases remained unmatched. Germline V gene data show CDR1 as SGHVS and CDR2 as FNYEAQ. This CDR3 spans 14 amino acids. The variable domain in full, completed from reference TRBV7-6 and TRBJ2-5, reads GAGVSQSPRYKVTKRGQDVALRCDPISGHVSLYWYRQALGQGPEFLTYFNYEAQQDKSGLPNDRFSAERPEGSISTLTIQRTEQRDSAMYRCASSLGTSLETQYFGPGTRLLVL.

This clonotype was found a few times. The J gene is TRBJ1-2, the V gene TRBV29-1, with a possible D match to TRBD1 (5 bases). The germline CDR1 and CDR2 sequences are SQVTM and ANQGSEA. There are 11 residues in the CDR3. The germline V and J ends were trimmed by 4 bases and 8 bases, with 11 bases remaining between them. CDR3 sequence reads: CSVVYRFGYTF. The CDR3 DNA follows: TGCAGCGTTGTATACAGGTTCGGCTACACCTTC.

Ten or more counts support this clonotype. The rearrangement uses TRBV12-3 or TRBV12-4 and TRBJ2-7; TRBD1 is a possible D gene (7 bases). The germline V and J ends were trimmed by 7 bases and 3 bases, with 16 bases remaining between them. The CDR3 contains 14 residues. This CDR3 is CASTVGGQHYEQYF. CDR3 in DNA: TGTGCCAGCACCGTGGGGGGACAGCACTACGAGCAGTACTTC.

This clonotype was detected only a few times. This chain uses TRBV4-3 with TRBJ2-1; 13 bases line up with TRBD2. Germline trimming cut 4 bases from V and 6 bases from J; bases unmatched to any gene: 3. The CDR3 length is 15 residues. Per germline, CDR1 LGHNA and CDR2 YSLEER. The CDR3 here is CASSRTSGGANEQFF. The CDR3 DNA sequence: TGCGCCAGCAGCCGTACTAGCGGGGGGGCCAATGAGCAGTTCTTC.

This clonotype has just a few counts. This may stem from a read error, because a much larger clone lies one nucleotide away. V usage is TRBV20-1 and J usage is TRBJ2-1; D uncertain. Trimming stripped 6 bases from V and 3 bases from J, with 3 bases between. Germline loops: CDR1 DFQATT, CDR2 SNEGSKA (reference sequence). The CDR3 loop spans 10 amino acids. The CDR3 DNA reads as TGCAGTGCCGTCTACAATGAGCAGTTCTTC. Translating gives CSAVYNEQFF.

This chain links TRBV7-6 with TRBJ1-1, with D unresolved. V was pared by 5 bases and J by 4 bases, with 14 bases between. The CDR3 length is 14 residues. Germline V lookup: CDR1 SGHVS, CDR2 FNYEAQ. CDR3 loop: CASSPSGWSTEAFF. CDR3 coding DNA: TGTGCCAGCAGCCCGTCCGGGTGGAGCACTGAAGCTTTCTTT.

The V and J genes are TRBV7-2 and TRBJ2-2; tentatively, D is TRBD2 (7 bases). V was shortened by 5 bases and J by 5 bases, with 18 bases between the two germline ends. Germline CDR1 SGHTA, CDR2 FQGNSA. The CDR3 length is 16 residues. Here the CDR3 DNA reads TGTGCCAGCAGCCTCCTGGCGGGGGCCGGTACCGGGGAGCTGTTTTTT. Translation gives CASSLLAGAGTGELFF.

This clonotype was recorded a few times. The CDR3 coding sequence is TGCGCCAGCAGCCAAGGGCACTTCAGCGGAGAGACCCAGTACTTC. This translates into CASSQGHFSGETQYF. This chain joins TRBV4-3 and TRBJ2-5, with a tentative D call TRBD2 (5 bases). Trimming cost V 1 base and J 4 bases, with 13 bases left between them. CDR1 and CDR2 from the germline V gene are LGHNA and YSLEER. This CDR3 has 15 amino acids.

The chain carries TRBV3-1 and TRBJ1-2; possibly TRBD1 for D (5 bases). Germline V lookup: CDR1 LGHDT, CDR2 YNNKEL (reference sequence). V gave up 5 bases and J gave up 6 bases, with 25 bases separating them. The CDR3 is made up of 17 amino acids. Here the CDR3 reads CASSTWGEVPSGNGYTF. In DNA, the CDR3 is TGTGCCAGCAGCACCTGGGGGGAAGTGCCCTCGGGGAATGGCTACACCTTC.